A selection of T cell receptor beta chains follows, all from one sample in a study of cytomegalovirus exposure and HLA in healthy donors. Measured with immunoSEQ multiplex PCR; TCRdb has only the in-frame clones, and not every one. The table records a few hundred thousand clones, 65% to 85% of them present only once. Material: PBMCs. These receptors all stem from a man aged 25 to 40 in good health and CMV-seronegative. Both conserved end residues are part of each CDR3. D genes are given only for firm matches. Where a row states a size, it is once, few, many or the class of an expanded clone; other rows omit it.

D gene	V gene	clone size	J gene	CDR3 DNA	CDR3 protein
NA	TRBV5-1	NA	TRBJ1-5	TGCGCCGGAGTAATTCAGCCCCAGCATTTT	CAGVIQPQHF
NA	TRBV2	NA	TRBJ1-3	TGTGCCAGCAATACAGGGACTGGAAACACCATATATTTT	CASNTGTGNTIYF
NA	TRBV7-9	NA	TRBJ2-5	TGTGCCAGCAGCTCCAGGGTACTACAAGAGACCCAGTACTTC	CASSSRVLQETQYF
TRBD2	TRBV27	once	TRBJ2-7	TGTGCCAGCAGGAGGGACTACTCCTACGAGCAGTACTTC	CASRRDYSYEQYF
TRBD1	TRBV28	NA	TRBJ1-6	TGTGCCAGCAGTTTTCGCGGGACAGGGCTCTCACCCCTCCACTTT	CASSFRGTGLSPLHF
NA	TRBV19	NA	TRBJ1-1	TGTGCCAGTTCCCGGGATTATCCTAATCCTTATACGGCGAACATGAACACTGAAGCTTTCTTT	CASSRDYPNPYTANMNTEAFF
NA	TRBV18	NA	TRBJ1-1	TGTGCCAGCTCACCAACGGGCGGGACTGAAGCTTTCTTT	CASSPTGGTEAFF
TRBD1	TRBV7-6	NA	TRBJ2-5	TGTGCCAGCAGGGAACAGGGGACAGAAGAGACCCAGTACTTC	CASREQGTEETQYF
TRBD1	TRBV28	NA	TRBJ2-7	TGTGCCACCAGGGGGAGCGCCTACGAGCAGTACTTC	CATRGSAYEQYF
NA	TRBV4-1	NA	TRBJ2-2	TGCGCCAGCAGCCAAGATCAGCCGGGAACCGGGGAGCTGTTTTTT	CASSQDQPGTGELFF
TRBD1	TRBV2	NA	TRBJ2-2	TGTGCCAGCAGTGAATTGACAGGGTCCCCCGGGGAGCTGTTTTTT	CASSELTGSPGELFF
TRBD2	TRBV11-1	NA	TRBJ2-3	TGTGCCAGCAGCTTAAGGCGGGGGGGCACAGATACGCAGTATTTT	CASSLRRGGTDTQYF
NA	TRBV7-9	NA	TRBJ1-2	TGTTCCAGCAGCTTAGACAGTAACTATGGCTACACCTTC	CSSSLDSNYGYTF
NA	TRBV4-1	once	TRBJ1-1	TGCGCCAGCAGCCAAGATGAGCGAGCCCTGAACACTGAAGCTTTCTTT	CASSQDERALNTEAFF
TRBD2	TRBV4-3	NA	TRBJ2-3	TGCGCCAGCAGCCAAGATTCGGGGGGGTACACAGATACGCAGTATTTT	CASSQDSGGYTDTQYF
NA	TRBV6-1	NA	TRBJ1-2	TGTGCCAGCAGCACTAACTATGGCTACACCTTC	CASSTNYGYTF
TRBD1	TRBV4-2	NA	TRBJ2-1	TGTGCCAGCAGCCAACAGGGACAGGGGTCCTACAATGAGCAGTTCTTC	CASSQQGQGSYNEQFF
NA	TRBV7-9	NA	TRBJ2-5	TGTGCCAGCAGCACTATTGTCGTACTTCAAGAGACCCAGTACTTC	CASSTIVVLQETQYF
NA	TRBV5-1	few	TRBJ2-6	TGCGCCAGCAGCTTGGCGGGGGCTGGGGCCAACGTCCTGACTTTC	CASSLAGAGANVLTF
NA	TRBV5-1	NA	TRBJ2-2	TGCGCCAGCAGCGCGGGGCCCCCGAACACCGGGGAGCTGTTTTTT	CASSAGPPNTGELFF
NA	TRBV29-1	NA	TRBJ1-2	TGCAGCGTTGAGGGGAGGGCCTATGGCTACACCTTC	CSVEGRAYGYTF
NA	TRBV2	NA	TRBJ2-1	TGTGCCAGCAGTGCTCACAGTTGGGACAACTACAATGAGCAGTTCTTC	CASSAHSWDNYNEQFF
NA	TRBV27	NA	TRBJ2-4	TGTGCCAGCGGTACGACAGGGGAGGGATTAGGTAACATTCAGTACTTC	CASGTTGEGLGNIQYF
NA	TRBV21-1	NA	TRBJ1-2	TGTGCCAGCAGCAAATCGACAGGACCAACCTTCTACGGCTACACCTTC	CASSKSTGPTFYGYTF
NA	TRBV7-6	NA	TRBJ1-1	TGTGCCAGCAGCCGAGGTATCGGGGGGGACACTGAAGCTTTCTTT	CASSRGIGGDTEAFF
NA	TRBV7-9	NA	TRBJ1-1	TGTGCCAGCAGCCTAGGTCGGGAAGGGGAAGCTTTCTTT	CASSLGREGEAFF
NA	TRBV7-9	NA	TRBJ2-7	TGTGCCAGCAGCGTGGGACAAGAGAGTGCCGAGCAGTACTTC	CASSVGQESAEQYF
TRBD2	TRBV10-3	few	TRBJ2-7	TGTGCCATCAGTGAGTCGGCTAGCGGGGTTACCTACGAGCAGTACTTC	CAISESASGVTYEQYF
NA	TRBV4-2	NA	TRBJ1-6	TGTGCCAGCAGCCACGTAAATTCACCCCTCCACTTT	CASSHVNSPLHF
NA	TRBV6-6	NA	TRBJ2-1	TGTGCCAGCAGTTACTCGTTCCGGGGGGCCAATGAGCAGTTCTTC	CASSYSFRGANEQFF
NA	TRBV19	NA	TRBJ2-3	TGTGCCACCCGGGACACCGAAGGGAGTGGTACGCAGTATTTT	CATRDTEGSGTQYF
NA	TRBV6-6	NA	TRBJ1-5	TGTGCCAGCAAACCACAGGGTATCCATCAGCCCCAGCATTTT	CASKPQGIHQPQHF
TRBD2	TRBV5-1	NA	TRBJ2-7	TGCGCCAGCAGCTTCTCCGAACTAGCGGGGGCCTCCTACGAGCAGTACTTC	CASSFSELAGASYEQYF
NA	TRBV10-3	NA	TRBJ2-3	TGTGCCATCAGTGAAGTGGACTCCAAATTCACAGATACGCAGTATTTT	CAISEVDSKFTDTQYF
TRBD1	TRBV19	few	TRBJ2-3	TGTGCCAGTAGTACCGGGACAGGGACAGATACGCAGTATTTT	CASSTGTGTDTQYF
TRBD1	TRBV6-5	NA	TRBJ1-5	TGTGCCAGCAAATTTCGGACAGGGGACAATCAGCCCCAGCATTTT	CASKFRTGDNQPQHF
TRBD2	TRBV9	NA	TRBJ2-2	TGTGCCAGCAGCGTAGCGGGAGGGGCGAACACCGGGGAGCTGTTTTTT	CASSVAGGANTGELFF
NA	TRBV9	once	TRBJ1-3	TGTGCCAGCAGCCAAGCTTCGTCGGGAAACACCATATATTTT	CASSQASSGNTIYF
NA	TRBV5-4	few	TRBJ2-1	TGTGCCCTGGGCGGGGGCCGCCATGAGCAGTTCTTC	CALGGGRHEQFF
TRBD1	TRBV19	NA	TRBJ1-4	TGTGCCAGTAGTACCACAGGGGAGGATGAAAAACTGTTTTTT	CASSTTGEDEKLFF
NA	TRBV5-1	NA	TRBJ2-5	TGCGCCAGCAGCTTTTCGGGAAGGCGGCAAGAGACCCAGTACTTC	CASSFSGRRQETQYF
TRBD1	TRBV5-1	NA	TRBJ2-1	TGCGCCAGCAGCAGGGGGGGACAGGGCTACAATGAGCAGTTCTTC	CASSRGGQGYNEQFF
TRBD2	TRBV27	NA	TRBJ2-7	TGTGCCAGCAGTTTGGCTAGCGGGGGCTCCGAGCAGTACTTC	CASSLASGGSEQYF
TRBD1	TRBV5-1	NA	TRBJ1-1	TGCGCCAGCAGCTTGGTAGGGGGCTTCATGAACACTGAAGCTTTCTTT	CASSLVGGFMNTEAFF
TRBD1	TRBV5-5	NA	TRBJ1-6	TGTGCCAGCAGCACGGACAGGACCTCCTATAATTCACCCCTCCACTTT	CASSTDRTSYNSPLHF
TRBD2	TRBV7-9	few	TRBJ2-7	TGTGCCAGCAGCTCCGGACTAGCGGAGACCTACGAGCAGTACTTC	CASSSGLAETYEQYF
TRBD1	TRBV15	NA	TRBJ2-7	TGTGCCACCAGCAGAGACCCGGGACAGGGATACGAGCAGTACTTC	CATSRDPGQGYEQYF
TRBD2	TRBV6-6	NA	TRBJ2-1	TGTGCCAGCAGTCCCGGGGAGGGAAGGTACAATGAGCAGTTCTTC	CASSPGEGRYNEQFF
NA	TRBV5-1	NA	TRBJ2-2	TGCGCCAGCACCTATGACAAGGGGGAGCTGTTTTTT	CASTYDKGELFF
NA	TRBV21-1	NA	TRBJ2-7	TGTGCCAGCAGCCCCTACTCTCCGGGACAGGGGACCTACGAGCAGTACTTC	CASSPYSPGQGTYEQYF
NA	TRBV29-1	NA	TRBJ1-5	TGCAGCGTGATTCAGGGGAATCAGCCCCAGCATTTT	CSVIQGNQPQHF
NA	TRBV7-9	NA	TRBJ1-2	TGTGCCAGCAGCATTCCAGGGAGGAGTTACTATGGCTACACCTTC	CASSIPGRSYYGYTF
NA	TRBV2	NA	TRBJ1-5	TGTGCCAGCAGGGAAAACAGGCTCAATCAGCCCCAGCATTTT	CASRENRLNQPQHF
NA	TRBV7-9	NA	TRBJ2-7	TGTGCCAGCAGCTTAGGAGGAGCTTCACCTCACCCCTACGAGCAGTACTTC	CASSLGGASPHPYEQYF
NA	TRBV15	NA	TRBJ1-4	TGTGCCACCAGCAACCTTATGGGAGCCCTTGTCGAAAAACTGTTTTTT	CATSNLMGALVEKLFF